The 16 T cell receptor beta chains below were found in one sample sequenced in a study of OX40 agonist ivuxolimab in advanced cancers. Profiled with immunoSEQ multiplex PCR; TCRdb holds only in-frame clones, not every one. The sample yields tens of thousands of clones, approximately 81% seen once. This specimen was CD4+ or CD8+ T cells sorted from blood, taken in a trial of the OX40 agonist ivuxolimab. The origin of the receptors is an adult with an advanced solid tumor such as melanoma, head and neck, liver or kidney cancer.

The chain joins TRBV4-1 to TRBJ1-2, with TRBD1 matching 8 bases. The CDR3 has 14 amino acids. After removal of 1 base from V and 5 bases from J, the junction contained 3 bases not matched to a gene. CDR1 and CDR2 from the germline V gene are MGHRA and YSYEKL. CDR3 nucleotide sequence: TGCGCCAGCAGCCAAGGACAGGGGTCTTATGGCTACACCTTC. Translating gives CASSQGQGSYGYTF.

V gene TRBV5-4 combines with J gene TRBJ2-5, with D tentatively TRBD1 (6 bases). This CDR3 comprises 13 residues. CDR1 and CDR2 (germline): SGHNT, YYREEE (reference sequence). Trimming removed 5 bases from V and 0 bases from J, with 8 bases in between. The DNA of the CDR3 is TGTGCCAGCAGAGGACAGTACCAAGAGACCCAGTACTTC. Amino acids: CASRGQYQETQYF.

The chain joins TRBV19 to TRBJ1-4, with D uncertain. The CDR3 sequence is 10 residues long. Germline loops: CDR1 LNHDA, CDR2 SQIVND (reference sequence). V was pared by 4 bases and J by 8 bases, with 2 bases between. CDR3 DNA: TGTGCCAGTAGTAAAGAAAAACTGTTTTTT. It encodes CASSKEKLFF.

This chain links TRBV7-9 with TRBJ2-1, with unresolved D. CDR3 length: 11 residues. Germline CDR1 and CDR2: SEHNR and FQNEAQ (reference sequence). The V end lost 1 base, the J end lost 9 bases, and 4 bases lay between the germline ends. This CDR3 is CASSLGGEQFF. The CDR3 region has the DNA TGTGCCAGCAGCTTAGGGGGTGAGCAGTTCTTC.

CDR3 sequence: CASKRGGGNTIYF. For the CDR3, the DNA is TGTGCCAGTAAGCGGGGCGGTGGAAACACCATATATTTT. The chain has TRBV19 and TRBJ1-3, with TRBD1 as a possible D gene (5 bases). This CDR3 spans 13 amino acids. The V end was cut by 7 bases, the J end by 3 bases, with 10 bases between. CDR1 is LNHDA and CDR2 is SQIVND in the germline V gene (reference sequence).

The CDR3 sequence is CASDNRVNEQFF. The CDR3 DNA reads as TGTGCCAGCGATAACAGGGTCAATGAGCAGTTCTTC. The rearrangement uses TRBV7-9 and TRBJ2-1; possible D gene TRBD1, 6 bases. The V end was cut by 8 bases, the J end by 6 bases, with 11 bases between. The CDR3 covers 12 residues. Germline CDR1 and CDR2: SEHNR and FQNEAQ (reference sequence).

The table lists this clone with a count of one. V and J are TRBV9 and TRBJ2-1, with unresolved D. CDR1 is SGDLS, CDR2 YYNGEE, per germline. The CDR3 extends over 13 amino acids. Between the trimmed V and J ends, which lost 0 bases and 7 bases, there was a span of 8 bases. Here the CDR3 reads CASSVAQANEQFF. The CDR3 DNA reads TGTGCCAGCAGCGTAGCGCAGGCTAATGAGCAGTTCTTC.

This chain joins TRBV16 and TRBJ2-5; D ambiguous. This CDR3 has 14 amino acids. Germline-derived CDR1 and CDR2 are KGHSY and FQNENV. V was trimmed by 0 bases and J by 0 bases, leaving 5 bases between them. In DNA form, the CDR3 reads TGTGCCAGCAGCCAATCATGGGACCAAGAGACCCAGTACTTC. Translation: CASSQSWDQETQYF.

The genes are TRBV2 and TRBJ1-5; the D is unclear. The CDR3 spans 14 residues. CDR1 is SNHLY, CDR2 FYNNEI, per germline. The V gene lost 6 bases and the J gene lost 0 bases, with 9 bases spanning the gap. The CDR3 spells CASRNRPSNQPQHF. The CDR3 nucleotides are TGTGCCAGCAGGAACCGTCCTAGCAATCAGCCCCAGCATTTT.

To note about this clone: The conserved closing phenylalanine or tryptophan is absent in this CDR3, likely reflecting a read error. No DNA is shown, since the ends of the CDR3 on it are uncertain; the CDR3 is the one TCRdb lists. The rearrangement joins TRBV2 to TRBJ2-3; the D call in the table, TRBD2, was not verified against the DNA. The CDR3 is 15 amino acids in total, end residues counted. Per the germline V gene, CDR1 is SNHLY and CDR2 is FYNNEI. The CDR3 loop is CASRAASGGGGPEER.

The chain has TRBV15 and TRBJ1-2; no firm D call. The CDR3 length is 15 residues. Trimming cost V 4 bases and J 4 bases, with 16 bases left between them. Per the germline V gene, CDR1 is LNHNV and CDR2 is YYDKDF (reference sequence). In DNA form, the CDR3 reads TGTGCCACCAGCATTCGGTGTGGAAAGACCTATGGCTACACCTTC. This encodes CATSIRCGKTYGYTF.

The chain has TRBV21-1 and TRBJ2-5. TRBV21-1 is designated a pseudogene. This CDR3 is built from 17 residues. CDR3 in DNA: TGTGCCAGCAGCAAACCCGGGGCTCAGGGTGAACAAGAGACCCAGTACTTC. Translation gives CASSKPGAQGEQETQYF.

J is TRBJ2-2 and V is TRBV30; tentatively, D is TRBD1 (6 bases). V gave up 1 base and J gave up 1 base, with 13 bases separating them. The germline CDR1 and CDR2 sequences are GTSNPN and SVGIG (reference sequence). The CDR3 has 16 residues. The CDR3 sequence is CAWSGYWDKNTGELFF. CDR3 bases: TGTGCCTGGAGTGGTTACTGGGACAAGAACACCGGGGAGCTGTTTTTT.

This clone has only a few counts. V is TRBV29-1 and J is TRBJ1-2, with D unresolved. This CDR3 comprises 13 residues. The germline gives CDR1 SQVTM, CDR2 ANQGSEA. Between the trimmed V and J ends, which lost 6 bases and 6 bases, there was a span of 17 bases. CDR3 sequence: CSVPEQSVHGYTF. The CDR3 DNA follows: TGCAGCGTGCCGGAACAGAGTGTCCATGGCTACACCTTC.

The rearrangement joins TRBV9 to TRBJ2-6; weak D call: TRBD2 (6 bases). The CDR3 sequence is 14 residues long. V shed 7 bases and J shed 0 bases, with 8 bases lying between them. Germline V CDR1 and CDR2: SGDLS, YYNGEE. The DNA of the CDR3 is TGTGCCAGCGGGACTGGCTCTGGGGCCAACGTCCTGACTTTC. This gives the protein CASGTGSGANVLTF.

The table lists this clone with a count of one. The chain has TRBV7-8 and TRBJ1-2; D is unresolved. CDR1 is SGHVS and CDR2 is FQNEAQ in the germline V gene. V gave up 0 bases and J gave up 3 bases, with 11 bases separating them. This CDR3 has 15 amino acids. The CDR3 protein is CASSLAPHSYYGYTF. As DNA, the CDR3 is TGTGCCAGCAGCTTAGCGCCACACAGTTACTATGGCTACACCTTC.